Listed here are 20 T cell receptor beta chains from one sample, sequenced in a study of cytomegalovirus exposure and HLA in healthy donors. The PCR contained 60 Vbeta and 13 Jbeta primers. Measured with immunoSEQ multiplex PCR; TCRdb has only the in-frame clones, and not every one. The table for this sample gives roughly 110,000 clones. Source material: PBMCs. These receptors were obtained from a man aged 30 to 39 in good health and CMV-seronegative.

The V gene is TRBV7-9, the J gene TRBJ2-1, with D unclear. CDR3 size: 16 residues. Germline V gene lookup returns CDR1 SEHNR and CDR2 FQNEAQ (reference sequence). V was shortened by 5 bases and J by 1 base, with 15 bases between the two germline ends. CDR3 bases: TGTGCCAGCAGCCCAACAGTCCGTCGATCCTACAATGAGCAGTTCTTC. It is translated as CASSPTVRRSYNEQFF.

The chain employs TRBV18 and TRBJ1-2, with D tentatively TRBD1 (6 bases). The germline V gene encodes CDR1 KGHSH and CDR2 LQKENI. This CDR3 spans 11 amino acids. Trimming left V 5 bases short and J 8 bases short, with 9 bases between. The CDR3 reads CASSAGVGYTF. The CDR3 coding sequence is TGTGCCAGCTCAGCAGGGGTCGGCTACACCTTC.

The chain recombines TRBV11-2 with TRBJ2-2; the match to TRBD2 covers 8 bases. J was trimmed by 4 bases and V by 7 bases; bases with no gene match: 11. CDR1 is SGHAT, CDR2 FQNNGV, per germline. This CDR3 has 16 residues. CDR3 residues: CASTRSRGGSTGELFF. CDR3 coding DNA: TGTGCCAGCACCCGTTCACGGGGGGGCAGCACCGGGGAGCTGTTTTTT.

This chain links TRBV18 with TRBJ2-7; 10 bases line up with TRBD1. The CDR3 runs to 13 residues. The ends lost 6 bases at V and 4 bases at J; junction bases unmatched: 3. Germline V gives CDR1 KGHSH, CDR2 LQKENI. The CDR3 reads CASSRTGGYEQYF. The DNA of the CDR3 is TGTGCCAGCTCCCGGACAGGGGGATACGAGCAGTACTTC.

V and J are TRBV18 and TRBJ1-2, with no clear D. Germline lookup yields CDR1 KGHSH and CDR2 LQKENI. Trimming took 6 bases from V and 8 from J, leaving 13 bases between them. CDR3 length equals 12 residues. The CDR3 sequence: CASSLSSTGYTF. CDR3 nucleotide sequence: TGTGCCAGCTCTCTCTCAAGCACGGGCTACACCTTC. The complete variable domain, with remaining parts taken from reference TRBV18 and TRBJ1-2, reads NAGVMQNPRHLVRRRGQEARLRCSPMKGHSHVYWYRQLPEEGLKFMVYLQKENIIDESGMPKERFSAEFPKEGPSILRIQQVVRGDSAAYFCASSLSSTGYTFGSGTRLTVV.

The chain employs TRBV13 and TRBJ2-5, with D unclear. CDR1 is PRHDT, CDR2 FYEKMQ, per germline (reference sequence). CDR3 length: 12 residues. V dropped 8 bases and J dropped 2 bases, with 9 bases sitting between them. For the CDR3, the DNA is TGTGCCAGCGGTACAGCTCAAGAGACCCAGTACTTC. Translation: CASGTAQETQYF.

V and J are TRBV9 and TRBJ2-3, with D perhaps matching TRBD2 (6 bases). V lost 4 bases and J lost 3, with 21 bases in between. Germline CDR1 and CDR2: SGDLS and YYNGEE. This CDR3 is 17 amino acids long. CDR3 sequence (DNA): TGTGCCAGCAGCCACCCGAGTCCGGGAGAATTTACAGATACGCAGTATTTT. Translating it yields CASSHPSPGEFTDTQYF.

The chain carries TRBV19 and TRBJ1-2, with D perhaps TRBD1 (6 bases). The CDR3 is made up of 14 amino acids. Per germline, CDR1 LNHDA and CDR2 SQIVND (reference sequence). The V end lost 6 bases, the J end lost 1 base, and 12 bases lay between the germline ends. The CDR3 loop reads CASRSSQGNYGYTF. CDR3 coding DNA: TGTGCCAGTAGGTCCTCACAGGGTAACTATGGCTACACCTTC.

The V gene is TRBV6-6, the J gene TRBJ1-3; 8 bases fit TRBD1. The CDR3 is made up of 16 amino acids. CDR1 MNHNY and CDR2 SVGAGI come from the germline V gene (reference sequence). V gave up 5 bases and J gave up 4 bases; unmatched junction bases: 10. CDR3 bases: TGTGCCAGCAGTCGGGACAGGCTGTCCTTCGGAAACACCATATATTTT. It specifies CASSRDRLSFGNTIYF.

The rearrangement joins TRBV4-2 to TRBJ2-1; D unresolved. CDR1 and CDR2 from the germline V gene are LGHNA and YNFKEQ. Trimming pared 5 bases from V and 3 bases from J, leaving 2 bases between. The CDR3 loop spans 11 amino acids. CDR3 loop: CASSYYNEQFF. The CDR3 DNA reads as TGTGCCAGCAGCTACTACAATGAGCAGTTCTTC.

The CDR3 DNA is TGTGCCAGCAGCGCCCCCGGGACAGGGGAACAGCCCCAGCATTTT. Its protein product is CASSAPGTGEQPQHF. The chain joins TRBV5-5 to TRBJ1-5, with 10 bases identical to TRBD1. CDR1 is SGHKS, CDR2 YYEKEE, per germline (reference sequence). This CDR3 contains 15 residues. The junction had 8 bases not matched to a gene; V was cut back by 4 bases and J by 7 bases.

The chain uses TRBV7-2 and TRBJ1-1; D call uncertain. CDR3 size: 13 residues. V gave up 5 bases and J gave up 1 base, with 8 bases separating them. Per germline, CDR1 SGHTA and CDR2 FQGNSA. As DNA, the CDR3 is TGTGCCAGCAGCCGAGAGTCGAACACTGAAGCTTTCTTT. Its protein product is CASSRESNTEAFF.

The V call is TRBV5-1, the J call TRBJ2-5, with unresolved D. From germline, CDR1 is SGHRS and CDR2 YFSETQ. This CDR3 comprises 14 residues. Trimming pared 5 bases from V and 5 bases from J, leaving 16 bases between. The CDR3 coding sequence is TGCGCCAGCAGTGTGAGCCCGACGGAGGAGACCCAGTACTTC. The encoded protein is CASSVSPTEETQYF.

This chain links TRBV7-9 with TRBJ2-5, with 9 bases matching TRBD1. V trimming: 9 bases; J trimming: 4 bases; junction bases outside the gene matches: 0. The CDR3 has 11 residues. The germline gives CDR1 SEHNR, CDR2 FQNEAQ (reference sequence). The CDR3 bases are TGTGCCAGGACAGGGGGAGAGACCCAGTACTTC. Its protein is CARTGGETQYF.

The rearrangement uses TRBV6-6 and TRBJ2-1; D gene ambiguous. V was pared by 7 bases and J by 6 bases, with 16 bases between. This CDR3 region has 14 residues. Germline CDR1 is MNHNY and CDR2 is SVGAGI (reference sequence). The CDR3 region has the DNA TGTGCCAGCACCCCCCGGAGTCAGTTCAATGAGCAGTTCTTC. This translates into CASTPRSQFNEQFF.

The rearrangement uses TRBV5-1 and TRBJ1-1; TRBD1 might be the D (6 bases). The CDR3 runs to 13 residues. The germline CDR1 and CDR2 sequences are SGHRS and YFSETQ. Trimming left V 4 bases short and J 7 bases short, with 14 bases between. The CDR3 here is CASSLAQGGEAFF. In DNA, the CDR3 is TGCGCCAGCAGCCTGGCACAGGGCGGTGAAGCTTTCTTT.

The chain has TRBV2 and TRBJ2-6; TRBD1 agrees at 11 bases. CDR1 and CDR2 from the germline V gene are SNHLY and FYNNEI. Trimming removed 6 bases from V and 4 bases from J; junction bases left unmatched: 14. This CDR3 comprises 19 residues. The CDR3: CASRLTYGQGAQGANVLTF. CDR3 DNA: TGTGCCAGCAGGCTCACCTATGGACAGGGGGCGCAAGGGGCCAACGTCCTGACTTTC. The full variable domain, rest sourced from reference TRBV2 and TRBJ2-6, is EPEVTQTPSHQVTQMGQEVILRCVPISNHLYFYWYRQILGQKVEFLVSFYNNEISEKSEIFDDQFSVERPDGSNFTLKIRSTKLEDSAMYFCASRLTYGQGAQGANVLTFGAGSRLTVL.

CDR3 nucleotides: TGTGCCAGCAGCACCCGATTACAGGTCACCGGGGAGCTGTTTTTT. As protein: CASSTRLQVTGELFF. The chain has TRBV11-2 and TRBJ2-2; perhaps TRBD1 as D (5 bases). The CDR3 is 15 residues long. V shed 5 bases and J shed 4 bases, with 14 bases lying between them. Germline CDR1 reads SGHAT; CDR2 reads FQNNGV.

CDR3 residues: CASSSLPLSETQYF. Written as DNA, the CDR3 is TGTGCCAGCAGCTCTCTCCCCCTCAGTGAGACCCAGTACTTC. The genes are TRBV5-4 and TRBJ2-5; D is ambiguous. This CDR3 spans 14 amino acids. Trimming pared 3 bases from V and 5 bases from J, leaving 14 bases between. Germline assignment: CDR1 SGHNT and CDR2 YYREEE (reference sequence).

The rearrangement links TRBV9 to TRBJ1-1; maybe TRBD1 (6 bases). V lost 4 bases to trimming and J lost 4 bases, with 26 bases between them. The CDR3 runs to 18 residues. Germline V lookup: CDR1 SGDLS, CDR2 YYNGEE. The chain's CDR3 is CASSPSGGAGGVITEAFF. The CDR3 coding sequence is TGTGCCAGCAGCCCAAGTGGGGGGGCGGGTGGAGTAATCACTGAAGCTTTCTTT.